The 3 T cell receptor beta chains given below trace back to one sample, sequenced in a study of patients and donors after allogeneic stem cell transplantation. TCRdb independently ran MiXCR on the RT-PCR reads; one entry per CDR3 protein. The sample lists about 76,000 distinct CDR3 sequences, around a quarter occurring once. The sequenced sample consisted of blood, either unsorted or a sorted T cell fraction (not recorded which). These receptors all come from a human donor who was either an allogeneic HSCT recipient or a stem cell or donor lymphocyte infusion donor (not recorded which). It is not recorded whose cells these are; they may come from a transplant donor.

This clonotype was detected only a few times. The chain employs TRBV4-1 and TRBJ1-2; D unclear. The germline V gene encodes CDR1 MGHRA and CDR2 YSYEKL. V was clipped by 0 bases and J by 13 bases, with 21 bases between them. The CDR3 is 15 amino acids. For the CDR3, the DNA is TGCGCCAGCAGCCAAGAAGAGTTCAGCGGGGATGCTGGCACCTTC. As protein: CASSQEEFSGDAGTF.

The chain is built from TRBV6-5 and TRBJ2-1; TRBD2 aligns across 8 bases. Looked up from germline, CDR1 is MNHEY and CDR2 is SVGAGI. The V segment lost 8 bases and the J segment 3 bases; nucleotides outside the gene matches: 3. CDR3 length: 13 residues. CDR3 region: CASREGGYNEQFF. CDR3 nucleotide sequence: TGTGCCAGCCGGGAGGGGGGCTACAATGAGCAGTTCTTC.

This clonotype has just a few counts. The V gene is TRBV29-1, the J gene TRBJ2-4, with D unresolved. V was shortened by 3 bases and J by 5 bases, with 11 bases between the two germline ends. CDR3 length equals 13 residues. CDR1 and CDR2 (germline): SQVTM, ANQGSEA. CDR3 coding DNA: TGCAGCGTTGAGAGTCAGATCCAAAACATTCAGTACTTC. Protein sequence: CSVESQIQNIQYF.